The clone carrying this T cell receptor beta chain appeared many times. The lymph nodes were axillary draining lymph nodes from breast cancer patients. The data derive from a study of breast tumors, draining lymph nodes, adjacent tissues. TCRdb itself ran the multiplex PCR reads through MiXCR, one entry per CDR3 protein. Of under 350,000 distinct CDR3 sequences in the sample, 30% to 35% were seen once. The CDR3 has 14 amino acids. Between the trimmed V and J ends, which lost 0 bases and 3 bases, there was a span of 9 bases. The germline gives CDR1 LNHNV, CDR2 YYDKDF (reference sequence). The sequence was obtained from a female donor with breast cancer. Some clones in this sample may be carry-over from other donors' samples. Material: axillary lymph node tissue. This chain links TRBV15 with TRBJ2-7, with D maybe TRBD2 (5 bases). In DNA, the CDR3 is TGTGCCACCAGCAGAGATCGAGAGGGCTACGAGCAGTACTTC. Residues: CATSRDREGYEQYF. The full variable domain, its missing parts supplied by reference TRBV15 and TRBJ2-7, is DAMVIQNPRYQVTQFGKPVTLSCSQTLNHNVMYWYQQKSSQAPKLLFHYYDKDFNNEADTPDNFQSRRPNTSFCFLDIRSPGLGDTAMYLCATSRDREGYEQYFGPGTRLTVT.